This paragraph reports one TCR beta chain. The antigen is not known. V gave up 4 bases and J gave up 2 bases; unmatched junction bases: 20. CDR1 is SGDLS, CDR2 YYNGEE, per germline. The CDR3 spans 19 residues. This sample is part of a study of cytomegalovirus exposure and HLA in healthy donors. Study-level points and caveats: Follow-up analysis found HLA locus-dependent TCR association rates, highest for DRB1 and lowest for HLA-C. Earlier analysis yielded a pattern in which most TCR beta V segments were productive about 90% or about 30% of the time. V- and J-gene trimming of TCR beta was linked (in a later analysis) to a missense DCLRE1C variant. Common viral pathogens (according to a later analysis) appeared linked to several of the most significant clusters.

The PCR had 60 Vbeta and 13 Jbeta primers. Sequenced by immunoSEQ multiplex PCR; TCRdb stores in-frame clones only, minus some. This sample has some 110,000 clones, with 70% to 80% found just once. Sequencing was carried out using PBMCs. The TCR sequence derives from a woman under 30 in good health and CMV-seropositive. The chain employs TRBV9 and TRBJ2-7; TRBD2 agrees at 8 bases. CDR3 sequence (DNA): TGTGCCAGCAGCCGTAGTTCCCGTACTCCAACTAGCGGAGCCTACGAGCAGTACTTC. It codes for CASSRSSRTPTSGAYEQYF.